The clone carrying this T cell receptor beta chain was recorded a few times. What it recognizes is unknown. This specimen belongs to a study of T cells in Graves' hyperthyroidism and ophthalmopathy. Whole-study results and caveats: The model identified upcoming ophthalmopathy a median roughly 6.5 months ahead of onset.

Amplification of TCR beta CDR3 regions used RNA as the template. First-round RT-PCR targeting the TCR CDR3 was performed with the HTBI primer set. TCRdb recomputed calls from the multiplex PCR reads with MiXCR, one row per CDR3 protein. The data contain around 490,000 distinct CDR3 sequences, about 20% of them singletons. With duration under 3 months, ophthalmopathy was active: Clinical Activity Score at least 3, NOSPECS at least 4. After removal of 5 bases from V and 6 bases from J, the junction contained 9 bases not matched to a gene. The CDR3 is 14 amino acids. Germline values: CDR1 MNHNS, CDR2 SASEGT.

Input material: blood. The sequence derives from a man aged 35 to 55 with Graves' ophthalmopathy. The chain links TRBV6-1 to TRBJ1-2; 7 nucleotides line up with TRBD1. Written as DNA, the CDR3 is TGTGCCAGCAGTTCCCTCGGGACAGTAAATGGCTACACCTTC. Its protein is CASSSLGTVNGYTF.